Listed here is a single T cell receptor beta chain. The specificity of this receptor is unknown. No per-base quality is available; no much larger clone lies one base away. This sample was taken from a study of cytomegalovirus exposure and HLA in healthy donors (dated by TCRdb to about 2017). Study-level background: An earlier analysis of about 560 of the donors reported approximately 300 Gb of sequence data and 95 million to 130 million unique TCR beta sequences obtained from around 190 million T cells. About 310 gigabases of sequencing data and 70 million to 100 million unique TCR sequences were included in an early release covering 500 to 750 HLA-typed donors. The genetic ancestry cluster associated with self-reported Caucasian donors included 70% to 85% of the 300 to 400 genotyped donors. The study was designed to test whether signatures of past pathogen exposure could be identified by cataloging public T cell receptors. The T cell repertoires of 700 or so subjects were profiled by immunosequencing and related to cytomegalovirus serostatus. Besides the first cohort of more than 650 subjects, a separate validation cohort made up of 120 different subjects was used. To predict cytomegalovirus infection status, the study brought together high-throughput TCR immunosequencing, statistical association of individual TCRs with disease status, and machine learning. In a later analysis, previously published TCR beta repertoires from hundreds of donors were re-analyzed and high-resolution HLA genotyping was added so that TCR occurrence patterns could be studied. The later analysis used no new phenotypic data to find candidate immune exposures, relying instead on TCR beta sequences and their occurrence across donors. An earlier analysis of fewer than 700 of the donors applied high-throughput TCR beta sequencing to assess whether each TCR beta V gene segment acted as functional or pseudogenic. Alongside the repertoire data, information on donor age, sex, ethnicity and CMV serostatus was compiled. In a later genetic analysis, genome-wide SNP genotypes for about 55% of the 666 donors were used, and that subset was treated as a discovery cohort. Every repertoire in the discovery cohort had been generated on one and the same sequencing platform. Both class I and class II loci were covered by HLA typing, at four-digit resolution. The number of typed donors differed by locus: about 620-640 for A, B, C, DRB1 and DQB1; some 500 for DQA1; some 590 for DPA1; and roughly 450 for DPB1. Four to six DR-DQ haplotypes were handled as single units for association and clustering because linkage in the cohort was strong. Among around 400 genotyped donors of the cohort, an average of about 240,000 unique TCR beta nucleotide sequences were sequenced per donor, around a sixth of them non-productive. What the research found in general, with its limitations: In a later analysis, over 15,000 TCR beta sequences were associated with specific HLA alleles at a false discovery rate of 0.05. Assigning TCR associations to individual alleles was difficult when HLA alleles, especially DR and DQ, strongly co-occurred. Most TCR sequences were observed very rarely across donors, whereas some public TCRs were present in many individuals. Compared with equally common non-associated chains, HLA-associated TCR beta chains in a later analysis were more clonally expanded and had lower generation probabilities. A further reported finding was that TCR beta sequences accurately predicted the HLA-A and HLA-B alleles for most subjects in the first cohort. In an earlier analysis of more than 450 of the donors, most TCR beta V segments were observed in productive rearrangements about 87% or about 30% of the time, broadly matching IMGT annotations. A group of highly shared sequence variants was considered likely to be a technical artifact of the sequencing pipeline. According to a later analysis, parvovirus B19, influenza, CMV and Epstein-Barr virus appeared linked to several top co-occurrence clusters. Over 15 rarely observed V segments, including chromosome 9 orphons, were excluded from the earlier analysis of some 590 of the donors because counts were too low. According to a later genetic analysis, donors in an Asian-associated ancestry cluster had fewer N-insertions in productive TCRs than the approximately 700-donor mean. According to a later analysis, TCR association rates differed among HLA loci, with DRB1 alleles showing the most associated TCRs and HLA-C alleles showing the fewest. A total of roughly 160 TCR beta chains were listed by the study as associated with cytomegalovirus. In a later genetic analysis, a missense DCLRE1C variant was associated with V-gene and J-gene trimming of TCR beta chains, and the association was replicated in an independent cohort. The authors suggested that the approach could potentially be generalized to other disease states and immunological phenotypes. Cytomegalovirus status was reported to be diagnosed by the classifier with high specificity and sensitivity in both the original and validation cohorts. Only TCR beta chains were sequenced in this cohort, and the absence of alpha or paired-chain data limited detectable features. Immune exposure information for the cohort was limited to CMV serostatus. HLA typing was unavailable for some donors at each locus, so association tests used only the typed subset. Sequencing depth was assumed to be roughly uniform across donors in the presence/absence analyses, though that assumption may not hold. Correlated functional status among segregating V segments might be attributable to linkage disequilibrium, but an unknown experimental factor could not be ruled out. Because the 87-base-pair reads could not distinguish some IMGT-functional V segments, including TRBV6-2 and TRBV6-3, those segments were excluded. Most CMV-associated TCR beta chains appeared to be HLA-restricted in a later analysis, and the HLA associations seemed to be driven largely by CMV exposure. A few of the identified cytomegalovirus-associated TCR beta chains were confirmed in vitro to be specific for cytomegalovirus antigens.

Libraries were prepared through the immunoSEQ multiplex PCR assay. For the multiplex PCR, a mixture combining 60 forward primers for TCR Vbeta segments and 13 reverse primers for TCR Jbeta segments was used. The CDR3 region of rearranged TCR beta genes was amplified from genomic DNA with a multiplex PCR assay. The Illumina HiSeq System was used to sequence the amplified TCR beta libraries as 87-base-pair reads. From the authors' description of their analysis: In a later analysis, some 80 million unique TCR beta chains were counted across the 650 to 750 repertoires, and around 10 million of these chains were shared by at least two donors. To remove PCR and sequencing errors, raw reads were error-corrected and collapsed into unique sequences using a nearest-neighbor algorithm that merged closely related sequences. Alignment of CDR3 sequences to IMGT reference sequences was used to assign V, D and J gene segments. For a sequence to be retained, at least a six-nucleotide match to both a V gene segment and a J gene segment was required. A rearrangement was called productive if the CDR3 had no stop codons and remained in frame with V and J, and every other rearrangement was called non-productive. Following IMGT convention, CDR3 was defined as the stretch from the second conserved V-encoded cysteine up to the conserved J-encoded phenylalanine. Sequences without an unambiguous match to a single V gene segment were excluded from the earlier analysis of a few hundred of the donors. In an earlier analysis of almost 600 of the donors, a V segment was called functional when productive rearrangements were above 56.7%, and segregating when the standard deviation between donors exceeded 5%. A statistical classification framework was built to diagnose cytomegalovirus status from the catalog of TCR beta chain sequences. A later analysis assigned V and J genes by comparing TCR nucleotide sequences with IMGT/GENE-DB human TR gene sequences. The TCRdist pipeline was used in a later analysis to assign CDR3 sequences and most-parsimonious VDJ recombination scenarios. In a later analysis, each TCR beta chain was defined by its CDR3 amino acid sequence together with its V-gene family, and reads without a unique V-gene family were excluded. As a way to deal with suspected cross-contamination and a sequencing artifact, a later analysis dropped hundreds of nucleotide sequences that were highly shared and had low generation probability. A later analysis calculated a clonal expansion index for each public chain from normalized within-repertoire ranks of inferred template counts. In a later analysis, generation probabilities were computed using a VDJ recombination model fitted to out-of-frame rearrangements, and the results were checked against IGoR. Hypergeometric tests were used in a later analysis to score TCR-TCR, TCR-HLA and TCR-CMV co-occurrence, with a repertoire-size bias correction applied to the TCR pairs. To estimate false discovery rates, a later analysis permuted the HLA or CMV assignments 20 times. In a later analysis, co-occurring TCRs were grouped with DBSCAN, and TCRdist sequence similarity was added when clustering was performed within HLA-allele-positive subsets. Repertoires with fewer than 30,000 or more than 120,000 public chains, plus five repertoires with anomalous nucleotide sharing, were excluded from co-occurrence clustering. Here the immuneACCESS table is served through TCRdb, limited to in-frame sequences with V and J called. Missing clones are a known gap in these copies; in checked studies unresolved V genes cover under half, and the rest lacks a known reason. Clone size and V and J calls were adopted from that table, with D and trimming inferred from the DNA. This sample lists some 150,000 clones; less than 80% were detected once. Roughly 2% of the sample rests with the top ten.

The germline ends are 12 bases apart after V is trimmed by 7 bases and J by 4 bases. The CDR3 goes from the cysteine to the phenylalanine over 12 residues. Only the CDR3 portion is preserved as DNA: 36 bases, with reading frame beginning at the first base. As encoded in the germline V gene, CDR1 is SQVTM while CDR2 is ANQGSEA. The cohort was made up of under 800 healthy bone marrow donors. At the time of sampling, every cohort member was nominally healthy, though immune exposures that went unrecorded were likely present. The donor tested CMV seronegative and was one of the 352 seronegative cohort members. A peripheral blood sample was provided by each donor, and peripheral blood mononuclear cells were used for TCR beta sequencing. Genomic DNA extraction from the blood cell samples was performed with the Qiagen DNeasy Blood Extraction Kit.

The sample taken for sequencing was PBMCs. This clonotype originated in a man aged 35 to 55 in good health and CMV-seronegative. The rearranged segments are TRBV29-1 and TRBJ2-3; TRBD2 could be the D gene, as 7 bases match. The base sequence is TGCAGCGCCGGGGAGGGGGCAGATACGCAGTATTTT. Translated, it reads CSAGEGADTQYF.